Only a few counts were recorded for the clone carrying this TCR beta chain. The antigen is unknown. Within the sample, other DNA sequences also encode this same CDR3. Trimming removed 6 bases from V and 3 bases from J; junction bases left unmatched: 3. In germline, CDR1 is KGHSH, CDR2 LQKENI. There are 13 residues in the CDR3. This record comes from a study of cytomegalovirus exposure and HLA in healthy donors. In the study overall: The roughly 130 validation repertoires used the same platform as the roughly 670 first-cohort repertoires (as reported by a later analysis). Regarding the study as a whole: The study listed 164 cytomegalovirus-associated TCR beta chains. The authors confirmed in vitro that a few CMV-associated chains were specific for CMV antigens.

Clones were read by immunoSEQ multiplex PCR, and TCRdb kept only the in-frame ones, dropping some. The sample holds roughly 300,000 clones; about nine tenths are singletons and the top ten take roughly 0.8%. The source is a young woman in good health and CMV-seronegative. This chain joins TRBV18 and TRBJ2-7; TRBD1 aligns across 9 bases. Input material: PBMCs. CDR3 sequence reads: CASSGQGNYEQYF. The CDR3 DNA reads TGTGCCAGCTCGGGACAGGGAAACTACGAGCAGTACTTC.